Listed below are T cell receptor beta chains from one sample, sequenced in a study of blood T cell repertoires in COVID-19. Assay: immunoSEQ multiplex PCR; the TCRdb copy retains only in-frame clones and omits some. This table holds 200,000 to 250,000 clones, more than 75% found once. The specimen was PBMCs or T cells enriched from blood (not recorded which). These receptors came from a woman aged 40-49 years with acute COVID-19. The CDR3 runs from the conserved cysteine through the conserved F or W. D genes are given only for firm matches. Expanded clones are given a class, and other clones once, few, many or no size at all.

d_gene: TRBD1; abundance: .; j_gene: TRBJ1-5; len: 14; v_gene: TRBV19; CDR3aa: CASSGTGYNQPQHF; CDR3nt: TGTGCCAGTAGCGGGACAGGGTACAATCAGCCCCAGCATTTT
d_gene: TRBD1; abundance: .; j_gene: TRBJ2-2; len: 16; v_gene: TRBV28; CDR3aa: CASTVYRDRYTGELFF; CDR3nt: TGTGCCAGCACCGTTTACCGGGACAGATACACCGGGGAGCTGTTTTTT
d_gene: TRBD1; abundance: .; j_gene: TRBJ1-3; len: 13; v_gene: TRBV19; CDR3aa: CASSDRGRNTIYF; CDR3nt: TGTGCCAGTAGCGACAGGGGAAGAAACACCATATATTTT
d_gene: .; abundance: once; j_gene: TRBJ1-2; len: 17; v_gene: TRBV18; CDR3aa: CASSPSYSGSRPYGYTF; CDR3nt: TGTGCCAGCTCACCCTCCTACTCAGGGTCCAGGCCCTATGGCTACACCTTC
d_gene: TRBD1; abundance: .; j_gene: TRBJ2-5; len: 15; v_gene: TRBV7-2; CDR3aa: CASRLTIQGAETQYF; CDR3nt: TGTGCCAGCAGATTGACTATCCAGGGGGCAGAGACCCAGTACTTC
d_gene: .; abundance: .; j_gene: TRBJ1-2; len: 14; v_gene: TRBV24-1; CDR3aa: CATSDPDRKDGYTF; CDR3nt: TGTGCCACCAGTGATCCTGACAGGAAGGATGGCTACACCTTC
d_gene: .; abundance: .; j_gene: TRBJ1-1; len: 12; v_gene: TRBV7-9; CDR3aa: CASSEFGTWPFF; CDR3nt: TGTGCCAGCAGCGAGTTCGGGACTTGGCCTTTCTTT
d_gene: TRBD1; abundance: .; j_gene: TRBJ2-5; len: 16; v_gene: TRBV7-2; CDR3aa: CASSLTRQGAWETQYF; CDR3nt: TGTGCCAGCAGCCTAACCCGACAGGGGGCATGGGAGACCCAGTACTTC
d_gene: TRBD1; abundance: .; j_gene: TRBJ1-3; len: 18; v_gene: TRBV3-1/TRBV3-2; CDR3aa: CASSPGTGQGIAGNTIYF; CDR3nt: TGTGCCAGCAGCCCAGGGACGGGACAGGGAATAGCTGGAAACACCATATATTTT
d_gene: TRBD1; abundance: .; j_gene: TRBJ1-2; len: 15; v_gene: TRBV2; CDR3aa: CASSTRQGTDYGYTF; CDR3nt: TGTGCCAGCAGTACCCGACAGGGGACTGACTATGGCTACACCTTC
d_gene: .; abundance: few; j_gene: TRBJ1-5; len: 14; v_gene: TRBV27; CDR3aa: CASSLNRADQPQHF; CDR3nt: TGTGCCAGCAGTCTCAACAGGGCCGATCAGCCCCAGCATTTT
d_gene: .; abundance: .; j_gene: TRBJ2-5; len: 14; v_gene: TRBV5-6; CDR3aa: CASSLVGEKETQYF; CDR3nt: TGTGCCAGCAGCTTGGTAGGGGAAAAAGAGACCCAGTACTTC
d_gene: .; abundance: few; j_gene: TRBJ1-4; len: 15; v_gene: TRBV18; CDR3aa: CASSPPSPANEKLFF; CDR3nt: TGTGCCAGCTCACCACCGTCACCGGCTAATGAAAAACTGTTTTTT
d_gene: TRBD1; abundance: .; j_gene: TRBJ2-1; len: 15; v_gene: TRBV3-1/TRBV3-2; CDR3aa: CASSPGGIYPGEQFF; CDR3nt: TGTGCCAGCAGCCCAGGGGGCATTTACCCCGGTGAGCAGTTCTTC
d_gene: .; abundance: .; j_gene: TRBJ1-4; len: 17; v_gene: TRBV7-9; CDR3aa: CASSLTGMSGSNEKLFF; CDR3nt: TGTGCCAGCAGCTTAACAGGGATGTCGGGCAGCAATGAAAAACTGTTTTTT
d_gene: .; abundance: .; j_gene: TRBJ2-2; len: 15; v_gene: TRBV24-1; CDR3aa: CATSDLTGNTGELFF; CDR3nt: TGTGCCACCAGTGATTTGACAGGGAACACCGGGGAGCTGTTTTTT
d_gene: .; abundance: .; j_gene: TRBJ1-4; len: 15; v_gene: TRBV29-1; CDR3aa: CSVGYPSGLNEKLFF; CDR3nt: TGCAGCGTTGGATACCCTTCAGGGTTAAATGAAAAACTGTTTTTT
d_gene: TRBD1; abundance: .; j_gene: TRBJ1-4; len: 17; v_gene: TRBV6-2/TRBV6-3; CDR3aa: CASSPRTGVTFNEKLFF; CDR3nt: TGTGCCAGCAGCCCCCGGACAGGGGTCACCTTTAATGAAAAACTGTTTTTT
d_gene: .; abundance: once; j_gene: TRBJ2-3; len: 15; v_gene: TRBV5-1; CDR3aa: CASSLEGFSTDTQYF; CDR3nt: TGCGCCAGCAGCTTGGAGGGGTTTAGCACAGATACGCAGTATTTT
d_gene: .; abundance: once; j_gene: TRBJ1-2; len: 13; v_gene: TRBV28; CDR3aa: CASTSRGGYGYTF; CDR3nt: TGTGCCAGCACCTCAAGAGGGGGCTATGGCTACACCTTC
d_gene: .; abundance: once; j_gene: TRBJ1-5; len: 13; v_gene: TRBV30; CDR3aa: CAWQPAGDQPQHF; CDR3nt: TGTGCCTGGCAACCAGCAGGGGATCAGCCCCAGCATTTT
d_gene: .; abundance: once; j_gene: TRBJ2-1; len: 16; v_gene: TRBV11-3; CDR3aa: CASSLDGETSYNEQFF; CDR3nt: TGTGCCAGCAGCTTAGATGGTGAGACATCCTACAATGAGCAGTTCTTC
d_gene: .; abundance: once; j_gene: TRBJ1-2; len: 13; v_gene: TRBV9; CDR3aa: CASSQDSPHGYTF; CDR3nt: TGTGCCAGCAGCCAGGACAGCCCTCATGGCTACACCTTC
d_gene: TRBD1; abundance: few; j_gene: TRBJ2-7; len: 14; v_gene: TRBV28; CDR3aa: CASLNPGTVYEQYF; CDR3nt: TGTGCCAGCCTTAACCCCGGGACAGTTTACGAGCAGTACTTC
d_gene: TRBD1; abundance: .; j_gene: TRBJ2-7; len: 14; v_gene: TRBV7-2; CDR3aa: CASSSRQGLYEQYF; CDR3nt: TGTGCCAGCAGCTCTCGACAGGGGTTGTACGAGCAGTACTTC
d_gene: .; abundance: .; j_gene: TRBJ1-1; len: 15; v_gene: TRBV7-8; CDR3aa: CASSLGGLRNTEAFF; CDR3nt: TGTGCCAGCAGCTTAGGAGGGCTTCGGAACACTGAAGCTTTCTTT
d_gene: TRBD1; abundance: .; j_gene: TRBJ1-4; len: 18; v_gene: TRBV30; CDR3aa: CAWSAGRQGRFTNEKLFF; CDR3nt: TGTGCCTGGAGTGCTGGTAGACAGGGGCGCTTTACTAATGAAAAACTGTTTTTT
d_gene: TRBD1; abundance: .; j_gene: TRBJ2-3; len: 12; v_gene: TRBV6-2/TRBV6-3; CDR3aa: CASSPTGDTQYF; CDR3nt: TGTGCCAGCAGTCCGACAGGGGATACGCAGTATTTT
d_gene: .; abundance: .; j_gene: TRBJ2-1; len: 15; v_gene: TRBV24-1; CDR3aa: CATSDLGVGVIRQFF; CDR3nt: TGTGCCACCAGTGATTTGGGGGTCGGGGTGATTAGGCAGTTCTTC
d_gene: TRBD1; abundance: .; j_gene: TRBJ1-2; len: 13; v_gene: TRBV9; CDR3aa: CASSTRQGYGYTF; CDR3nt: TGTGCCAGCAGCACGCGACAGGGGTATGGCTACACCTTC
d_gene: .; abundance: once; j_gene: TRBJ2-7; len: 16; v_gene: TRBV6-2/TRBV6-3; CDR3aa: CASSYPHGGKSYEQYF; CDR3nt: TGTGCCAGCAGTTACCCCCACGGGGGTAAGAGTTACGAGCAGTACTTC
d_gene: .; abundance: .; j_gene: TRBJ2-2; len: 17; v_gene: TRBV21-1; CDR3aa: CASSQHRTGRNTGELFF; CDR3nt: TGTGCCAGCAGCCAACACCGGACAGGGAGGAACACCGGGGAGCTGTTTTTT
d_gene: TRBD1; abundance: .; j_gene: TRBJ2-2; len: 18; v_gene: TRBV5-1; CDR3aa: CASSRSTQGAANTGELFF; CDR3nt: TGCGCCAGCAGCAGAAGTACTCAGGGGGCTGCGAACACCGGGGAGCTGTTTTTT
d_gene: TRBD1; abundance: .; j_gene: TRBJ1-1; len: 15; v_gene: TRBV15; CDR3aa: CATSRRTGGNTEAFF; CDR3nt: TGTGCCACCAGCAGGCGGACAGGCGGGAACACTGAAGCTTTCTTT
d_gene: TRBD2; abundance: .; j_gene: TRBJ2-1; len: 15; v_gene: TRBV9; CDR3aa: CASSYGLAAYNEQFF; CDR3nt: TGTGCCAGCAGTTACGGACTAGCGGCCTACAATGAGCAGTTCTTC
d_gene: .; abundance: .; j_gene: TRBJ1-5; len: 16; v_gene: TRBV6-2/TRBV6-3; CDR3aa: CASSPDSPFSNQPQHF; CDR3nt: TGTGCCAGCAGCCCGGACAGCCCGTTCAGCAATCAGCCCCAGCATTTT
d_gene: TRBD2; abundance: .; j_gene: TRBJ2-7; len: 17; v_gene: TRBV7-9; CDR3aa: CASSLVGASGGSYEQYF; CDR3nt: TGTGCCAGCAGCTTAGTCGGGGCTAGCGGGGGGTCCTACGAGCAGTACTTC
d_gene: TRBD1; abundance: .; j_gene: TRBJ2-7; len: 15; v_gene: TRBV5-4; CDR3aa: CASRPGGAPSYEQYF; CDR3nt: TGTGCCAGCAGACCAGGGGGCGCCCCCTCCTACGAGCAGTACTTC
d_gene: .; abundance: once; j_gene: TRBJ1-1; len: 15; v_gene: TRBV6-5; CDR3aa: CASSTLFGVGTEAFF; CDR3nt: TGTGCCAGCAGCACCTTATTCGGGGTAGGCACTGAAGCTTTCTTT
d_gene: .; abundance: .; j_gene: TRBJ1-2; len: 17; v_gene: TRBV15; CDR3aa: CATSSTRQLVTNYGYTF; CDR3nt: TGTGCCACCAGCAGCACGCGACAGTTAGTAACTAACTATGGCTACACCTTC
d_gene: TRBD1; abundance: few; j_gene: TRBJ1-2; len: 15; v_gene: TRBV5-1; CDR3aa: CASSLGQGANYGYTF; CDR3nt: TGCGCCAGCAGCTTGGGCCAGGGGGCTAACTATGGCTACACCTTC
d_gene: TRBD1; abundance: .; j_gene: TRBJ1-1; len: 14; v_gene: TRBV29-1; CDR3aa: CSSTRDSGGTEAFF; CDR3nt: TGCAGCTCGACCCGGGACAGCGGAGGCACTGAAGCTTTCTTT
d_gene: TRBD1; abundance: .; j_gene: TRBJ1-2; len: 14; v_gene: TRBV28; CDR3aa: CASSLTGFGYGYTF; CDR3nt: TGTGCCAGCAGTTTGACAGGGTTTGGCTATGGCTACACCTTC
d_gene: TRBD2; abundance: once; j_gene: TRBJ2-3; len: 18; v_gene: TRBV5-1; CDR3aa: CASSQRRLAGGGLDTQYF; CDR3nt: TGCGCCAGCAGCCAACGTCGACTAGCGGGAGGCGGTTTGGATACGCAGTATTTT
d_gene: .; abundance: .; j_gene: TRBJ2-2; len: 15; v_gene: TRBV7-8; CDR3aa: CASSLRQTNTGELFF; CDR3nt: TGTGCCAGCAGCTTACGACAGACTAACACCGGGGAGCTGTTTTTT
d_gene: .; abundance: .; j_gene: TRBJ1-6; len: 13; v_gene: TRBV6-1; CDR3aa: CASSEGTKKSLHF; CDR3nt: TGTGCCAGCAGTGAAGGGACAAAGAAGTCCCTCCACTTT
d_gene: .; abundance: .; j_gene: TRBJ1-6; len: 14; v_gene: TRBV30; CDR3aa: CAWSGGQGNSPLHF; CDR3nt: TGTGCCTGGAGTGGAGGTCAGGGTAATTCACCCCTCCACTTT
d_gene: .; abundance: .; j_gene: TRBJ1-6; len: 15; v_gene: TRBV25-1; CDR3aa: CASSDGGLYNSPLHF; CDR3nt: TGTGCCAGCAGTGATGGCGGCCTCTATAATTCACCCCTCCACTTT
d_gene: .; abundance: few; j_gene: TRBJ1-3; len: 17; v_gene: TRBV5-1; CDR3aa: CASSLAGQKSSGNTIYF; CDR3nt: TGCGCCAGCAGCTTGGCCGGACAGAAAAGCTCTGGAAACACCATATATTTT
d_gene: TRBD1; abundance: .; j_gene: TRBJ1-1; len: 15; v_gene: TRBV6-5; CDR3aa: CASSLTGTGVTEAFF; CDR3nt: TGTGCCAGCAGTTTAACCGGGACAGGGGTCACTGAAGCTTTCTTT
d_gene: .; abundance: .; j_gene: TRBJ2-7; len: 15; v_gene: TRBV5-4; CDR3aa: CASSLEGTRSYEQYF; CDR3nt: TGTGCCAGCAGCTTGGAAGGGACAAGGTCCTACGAGCAGTACTTC
d_gene: .; abundance: few; j_gene: TRBJ1-4; len: 17; v_gene: TRBV28; CDR3aa: CASSLITGRARNEKLFF; CDR3nt: TGTGCCAGCAGTTTGATAACAGGGAGAGCCCGAAATGAAAAACTGTTTTTT
d_gene: .; abundance: .; j_gene: TRBJ2-6; len: 15; v_gene: TRBV4-1; CDR3aa: CASTSNGAGANVLTF; CDR3nt: TGCGCCAGCACCTCAAATGGGGCAGGGGCCAACGTCCTGACTTTC
d_gene: .; abundance: .; j_gene: TRBJ1-2; len: 14; v_gene: TRBV9; CDR3aa: CASSAYDDSYGYTF; CDR3nt: TGTGCCAGCAGCGCGTACGACGACAGCTATGGCTACACCTTC
d_gene: .; abundance: .; j_gene: TRBJ2-6; len: 18; v_gene: TRBV18; CDR3aa: CASSPLSGRLAGANVLTF; CDR3nt: TGTGCCAGCTCACCCCTCTCAGGGCGGTTGGCTGGGGCCAACGTCCTGACTTTC
d_gene: .; abundance: .; j_gene: TRBJ2-7; len: 14; v_gene: TRBV5-1; CDR3aa: CASRSQGRSYEQYF; CDR3nt: TGCGCCAGCAGGTCACAGGGCCGATCCTACGAGCAGTACTTC
d_gene: TRBD2; abundance: .; j_gene: TRBJ2-3; len: 14; v_gene: TRBV7-3; CDR3aa: CASSLRTSGDTQYF; CDR3nt: TGTGCCAGCAGCTTACGAACTAGCGGCGATACGCAGTATTTT
d_gene: TRBD1; abundance: .; j_gene: TRBJ1-2; len: 12; v_gene: TRBV27; CDR3aa: CASGTANYGYTF; CDR3nt: TGTGCCTCCGGGACAGCTAACTATGGCTACACCTTC
d_gene: .; abundance: few; j_gene: TRBJ2-1; len: 17; v_gene: TRBV12-2; CDR3aa: CASPNYGVAVDYNEQFF; CDR3nt: TGTGCAAGTCCCAACTACGGGGTAGCGGTTGACTACAATGAGCAGTTCTTC
d_gene: .; abundance: .; j_gene: TRBJ2-1; len: 18; v_gene: TRBV19; CDR3aa: CASSIYSVSPLGAGEQFF; CDR3nt: TGTGCCAGTAGTATTTATTCGGTTAGCCCCCTGGGCGCGGGCGAGCAGTTCTTC